One and the same sample provided the 6 T cell receptor beta chains below, sequenced in a study of CD8 T cells in ankylosing spondylitis. Each CDR3 protein is one row after TCRdb ran MiXCR on the 5' RACE reads. The table includes 190,000 or so distinct CDR3 sequences, over 10% detected once. The sample comprised blood, either unsorted or a sorted T cell fraction (not recorded which). The receptor source for this set is a male donor with ankylosing spondylitis or in good health (not recorded which).

This clonotype came up a few times. This rearrangement joins TRBV6-4 to TRBJ1-1; D remains ambiguous. Germline V gives CDR1 MRHNA, CDR2 SNTAGT. CDR3 length: 14 amino acids. V was clipped by 6 bases and J by 4 bases, with 15 bases between them. CDR3 coding DNA: TGTGCCAGCAGCGAAGACGAGTTGGGCACTGAAGCTTTCTTT. Protein product: CASSEDELGTEAFF.

This clonotype has ten or more counts. The genes are TRBV29-1 and TRBJ2-2; D perhaps matches TRBD1 (5 bases). Germline CDR1 is SQVTM and CDR2 is ANQGSEA. The CDR3 runs 12 residues. V lost 5 bases to trimming and J lost 2 bases, with 6 bases between them. For the CDR3, the DNA is TGCAGCGTTCAGGGTAACACCGGGGAGCTGTTTTTT. As protein: CSVQGNTGELFF.

This clonotype was detected only a few times. The chain uses TRBV25-1 and TRBJ1-5, with D maybe TRBD1 (6 bases). The CDR3 is 18 residues long. Trimming removed 4 bases from V and 2 bases from J, with 21 bases in between. The germline gives CDR1 MGHDK, CDR2 SYGVNS. This CDR3 is CASSGTSEGGDGNQPQHF. The CDR3 DNA sequence: TGTGCCAGCAGTGGGACCTCGGAGGGGGGGGATGGCAATCAGCCCCAGCATTTT.

The table lists this clonotype with a few counts. The chain employs TRBV6-1 and TRBJ2-5; D gene uncertain. The CDR3 loop spans 15 amino acids. Deletions cut 6 bases from V and 2 bases from J, with 16 bases between. From germline, CDR1 is MNHNS and CDR2 SASEGT. DNA of the CDR3: TGTGCCAGCAGCCCCGCTTTCGAGGATCAAGAGACCCAGTACTTC. Translation gives CASSPAFEDQETQYF.

This clonotype came up a few times. This rearrangement joins TRBV4-1 to TRBJ2-1, with D perhaps TRBD1 (6 bases). Deletions cut 0 bases from V and 8 bases from J, with 14 bases between. The CDR3 consists of 15 residues. The germline V gene has CDR1 MGHRA and CDR2 YSYEKL. The CDR3 sequence: CASSQDDRLGDEQFF. In DNA, the CDR3 is TGCGCCAGCAGCCAAGATGACAGGCTTGGTGATGAGCAGTTCTTC.

This clonotype was counted between two and nine times. This chain links TRBV24-1 with TRBJ2-1, with TRBD2 matching over 13 bases. J gave up 9 bases and V 4 bases, and 5 bases lay outside the gene matches. The CDR3 extends over 15 amino acids. Germline-derived CDR1 and CDR2 are KGHDR and SFDVKD. DNA of the CDR3: TGTGCCACCAGTGACGGACTAGCGGGAGAGAGTGAGCAGTTCTTC. This sequence encodes CATSDGLAGESEQFF.